This passage covers 18 T cell receptor beta chains from one sample sequenced in a study of cytomegalovirus exposure and HLA in healthy donors (dated by TCRdb to 2015 to 2018). Libraries were constructed by the immunoSEQ multiplex PCR assay. The multiplex PCR relied on a mix of 60 forward primers for TCR Vbeta segments and 13 reverse primers for TCR Jbeta segments. As stored in TCRdb, this immuneACCESS dataset retains in-frame rearrangements with V and J assigned. A fraction of the clones does not appear; measured against another copy, unresolved V genes explain less than half of the discrepancy, and the remainder lacks a known reason. The sample contains some 130,000 clones, approximately 80% of them found a single time. The biggest ten clones account for over 3% of the sample. Sequencing used PBMCs. The receptors were sampled from a woman aged 35 to 49 in good health and CMV-seronegative.

The chain combines TRBV9 with TRBJ1-2; 7 nucleotides match TRBD1. After removal of 2 bases from V and 0 bases from J, the junction contained 7 bases not matched to a gene. The length of the CDR3 is 16 residues. Germline V lookup: CDR1 SGDLS, CDR2 YYNGEE. CDR3 nucleotides: TGTGCCAGCAGCGTGGACTACAGGGGCACTAACTATGGCTACACCTTC. Its protein product is CASSVDYRGTNYGYTF.

The chain links TRBV29-1 to TRBJ1-1, with D maybe TRBD1 (5 bases). The ends were cut back, 7 bases at V and 3 bases at J, with 12 bases in the middle. The CDR3 consists of 12 residues. The germline CDR1 and CDR2 sequences are SQVTM and ANQGSEA. As DNA, the CDR3 is TGCAGCGCCGCTGTAGGGGACACTGAAGCTTTCTTT. It specifies CSAAVGDTEAFF.

CDR3 region: CASSLSWGQPYEQYF. The DNA for the CDR3 is TGTGCCAGCAGTTTATCGTGGGGACAACCCTACGAGCAGTACTTC. V is TRBV27 and J is TRBJ2-7, with a weak D call TRBD1 (6 bases). This CDR3 is built from 15 residues. Germline V lookup: CDR1 MNHEY, CDR2 SMNVEV (reference sequence). The V gene lost 0 bases and the J gene lost 2 bases, with 11 bases spanning the gap.

CDR3 sequence reads: CASRNTEAFF. In nucleotides, the CDR3 is TGTGCCAGTCGGAACACTGAAGCTTTCTTT. V and J are TRBV28 and TRBJ1-1; no clear D. The CDR3 runs 10 residues. V lost 9 bases and J 1 base, leaving 3 bases between the germline ends. Germline CDR1 MDHEN, CDR2 SYDVKM.

The rearrangement joins TRBV28 to TRBJ2-7, with TRBD2 matching over 12 bases. The germline V gene has CDR1 MDHEN and CDR2 SYDVKM. The CDR3 consists of 16 residues. The V segment lost 4 bases and the J segment 4 bases; nucleotides outside the gene matches: 8. The DNA for the CDR3 is TGTGCCAGCAGTTACACTAGCGGGAGGATGAGGTACGAGCAGTACTTC. As protein: CASSYTSGRMRYEQYF.

The chain carries TRBV6-1 and TRBJ1-1, with TRBD1 matching 7 bases. The CDR3 runs 18 residues. Germline lookup yields CDR1 MNHNS and CDR2 SASEGT. Trimming removed 3 bases from V and 0 bases from J; junction bases left unmatched: 13. CDR3 residues: CASSERPGQTSLNTEAFF. The CDR3 region has the DNA TGTGCCAGCAGTGAGAGACCGGGACAGACTTCGTTGAACACTGAAGCTTTCTTT.

The genes are TRBV19 and TRBJ1-2, with 7 bases lining up with TRBD1. The CDR3 runs 16 residues. J was trimmed by 2 bases and V by 0 bases; bases with no gene match: 6. Germline V gene lookup returns CDR1 LNHDA and CDR2 SQIVND (reference sequence). In nucleotides, the CDR3 is TGTGCCAGTAGTATAGAACCGGACAGGATCAACTATGGCTACACCTTC. This sequence encodes CASSIEPDRINYGYTF. Drawing the rest from reference TRBV19 and TRBJ1-2, the complete variable domain is DGGITQSPKYLFRKEGQNVTLSCEQNLNHDAMYWYRQDPGQGLRLIYYSQIVNDFQKGDIAEGYSVSREKKESFPLTVTSAQKNPTAFYLCASSIEPDRINYGYTFGSGTRLTVV.

The rearrangement joins TRBV5-1 to TRBJ1-4; 7 bases agree with TRBD1. The CDR3 is made up of 14 amino acids. The germline V gene encodes CDR1 SGHRS and CDR2 YFSETQ. Trimming at V came to 1 base and at J to 8 bases, leaving 5 bases not matched to a gene. The CDR3: CASSLFAGQEKLFF. CDR3 sequence (DNA): TGCGCCAGCAGCTTGTTCGCGGGACAGGAAAAACTGTTTTTT.

The chain uses TRBV7-2 and TRBJ2-7, with 7 nucleotides matching TRBD2. The CDR3 runs 16 residues. J was trimmed by 7 bases and V by 7 bases; bases with no gene match: 19. Germline CDR1 and CDR2: SGHTA and FQGNSA. CDR3 in DNA: TGTGCCAGCACCCCTATCGGCGGGAGAGTGGTGGGAGAGCAGTACTTC. Translating it yields CASTPIGGRVVGEQYF.

The chain has TRBV4-1 and TRBJ2-2; D is uncertain. V lost 3 bases to trimming and J lost 2 bases, with 10 bases between them. Germline CDR1 reads MGHRA; CDR2 reads YSYEKL. CDR3 length equals 15 residues. The CDR3 here is CASSHQTTNTGELFF. The CDR3 coding sequence is TGCGCCAGCAGCCACCAGACAACAAACACCGGGGAGCTGTTTTTT.

The chain combines TRBV7-6 with TRBJ2-7; the match to TRBD2 covers 9 bases. The CDR3 consists of 12 residues. Germline V lookup: CDR1 SGHVS, CDR2 FNYEAQ. V lost 6 bases, J lost 8 bases, and 5 bases stayed unmatched. CDR3 sequence: CASSAGGAKQYF. As DNA, the CDR3 is TGTGCCAGCAGTGCGGGAGGGGCAAAGCAGTACTTC.

To note about this clone: Other DNA sequences in the sample encode the same CDR3. The rearrangement joins TRBV27 to TRBJ2-5; TRBD1 is a possible D gene (6 bases). Germline lookup yields CDR1 MNHEY and CDR2 SMNVEV (reference sequence). The CDR3 contains 14 residues. The V end was cut by 4 bases, the J end by 0 bases, with 9 bases between. Written as DNA, the CDR3 is TGTGCCAGCAGTTCAACAGGGTACCAAGAGACCCAGTACTTC. It translates to CASSSTGYQETQYF.

The V and J genes are TRBV7-9 and TRBJ2-7; D is unclear. This CDR3 is built from 14 residues. The germline CDR1 and CDR2 sequences are SEHNR and FQNEAQ (reference sequence). The V end lost 1 base, the J end lost 1 base, and 8 bases lay between the germline ends. The CDR3 coding sequence is TGTGCCAGCAGCTTAGGATACGGTTCCTACGAGCAGTACTTC. This sequence encodes CASSLGYGSYEQYF.

This clone came up once. V is TRBV10-3 and J is TRBJ1-1; D is unresolved. The CDR3 sequence is 14 residues long. V lost 2 bases and J lost 3, with 10 bases in between. Germline CDR1 ENHRY, CDR2 SYGVKD. CDR3: CAISEGRRDTEAFF. In DNA form, the CDR3 reads TGTGCCATCAGTGAGGGGAGGCGGGACACTGAAGCTTTCTTT.

The chain uses TRBV5-1 and TRBJ1-6; TRBD1 matches at 10 bases. CDR1 and CDR2 from the germline V gene are SGHRS and YFSETQ. V lost 4 bases to trimming and J lost 9 bases; unmatched junction nucleotides: 10. The CDR3 length is 16 residues. The CDR3 region is CASSARQGASGSPLHF. CDR3 in DNA: TGCGCCAGCAGCGCTCGACAGGGGGCCTCGGGTTCACCCCTCCACTTT.

The J gene is TRBJ2-1, the V gene TRBV11-1; D ambiguous. Germline assignment: CDR1 SGHAT and CDR2 FQDESV (reference sequence). V was shortened by 2 bases and J by 7 bases, with 9 bases between the two germline ends. This CDR3 is built from 13 residues. The CDR3 DNA reads TGTGCCAGCAGCTTATTCGATGCGAATGAGCAGTTCTTC. It is translated as CASSLFDANEQFF.

This rearrangement joins TRBV6-1 to TRBJ2-7; a weak D match, TRBD1 (6 bases). The germline V gene encodes CDR1 MNHNS and CDR2 SASEGT. The V end lost 3 bases, the J end lost 7 bases, and 19 bases lay between the germline ends. The CDR3 extends over 15 amino acids. CDR3 in DNA: TGTGCCAGCAGTGACGGATTGGGGCAGGGGAGAGAGCAGTACTTC. This sequence encodes CASSDGLGQGREQYF.

The chain uses TRBV5-4 and TRBJ2-1; TRBD1 matches 10 bases. Germline V gene lookup returns CDR1 SGHNT and CDR2 YYREEE (reference sequence). V dropped 0 bases and J dropped 4; count of bases not matched to a gene: 4. The CDR3 is 16 residues long. CDR3 coding DNA: TGTGCCAGCAGCTTGGGACAGGGGGCGGGTTACAATGAGCAGTTCTTC. Translation: CASSLGQGAGYNEQFF. The entire variable domain, with the rest obtained from reference TRBV5-4 and TRBJ2-1, is as follows: ETGVTQSPTHLIKTRGQQVTLRCSSQSGHNTVSWYQQALGQGPQFIFQYYREEENGRGNFPPRFSGLQFPNYSSELNVNALELDDSALYLCASSLGQGAGYNEQFFGPGTRLTVL.